Sequencing of this T cell receptor (beta chain) was carried out in a study of T cell responses to AZD1222 COVID-19 vaccine. Comments on this clone: What it binds is unknown.

Profiled with immunoSEQ multiplex PCR; TCRdb holds only in-frame clones, not every one. The sample records 150,000 to 200,000 clones, around 92% being singletons. The CDR3 has 14 amino acids. Trimming took 3 bases from V and 5 from J; bases not matched to a gene: 4. Germline CDR1 and CDR2: SNHLY and FYNNEI. Notes on the study in general: Vaccine-related CD4 TCRs covered spike, predominating at 160-218 and 743-854. Of the AZD1222 recipients, only five to seven were seropositive at baseline.

Sequencing used peripheral blood, obtained on day 0 of AZD1222 vaccination. The source is an adult in good health. V usage is TRBV2 and J usage is TRBJ1-2; TRBD1 aligns across 9 bases. CDR3 region: CASSDLGQGYGYTF. As DNA, the CDR3 is TGTGCCAGCAGTGATTTGGGACAGGGTTATGGCTACACCTTC.